Following are 12 T cell receptor beta chains from one sample sequenced in a study of patients and donors after allogeneic stem cell transplantation. Via MiXCR, TCRdb re-called the RT-PCR reads, giving one row per CDR3 protein. The table has about 39,000 distinct CDR3 sequences, roughly 29% seen once; the top ten hold about 78%. Material: blood, either unsorted or a sorted T cell fraction (not recorded which). The source of these receptors is a human donor who was either an allogeneic HSCT recipient or a stem cell or donor lymphocyte infusion donor (not recorded which). It is not recorded whose cells these are; they may come from a transplant donor.

At least ten counts were recorded for this clonotype. The V and J genes are TRBV12-3 or TRBV12-4 and TRBJ1-2, with TRBD1 matching 7 bases. V lost 7 bases, J lost 4 bases, and 12 bases stayed unmatched. The CDR3 covers 15 residues. The CDR3 coding sequence is TGTGCCAGCACTACAGGGGAGCCTTACATCTATGGCTACACCTTC. This gives the protein CASTTGEPYIYGYTF.

The chain uses TRBV7-6 and TRBJ2-7; D may be TRBD1 or TRBD2 (5 bases each). Trimming removed 1 base at V and 2 bases at J, with 12 bases between. This CDR3 has 15 residues. Per germline, CDR1 SGHVS and CDR2 FNYEAQ. This CDR3 reads CASSLGDPRAYEQYF. The DNA for the CDR3 is TGTGCCAGCAGCTTAGGGGACCCCAGAGCCTACGAGCAGTACTTC. The full variable domain, completed using reference TRBV7-6 and TRBJ2-7, is GAGVSQSPRYKVTKRGQDVALRCDPISGHVSLYWYRQALGQGPEFLTYFNYEAQQDKSGLPNDRFSAERPEGSISTLTIQRTEQRDSAMYRCASSLGDPRAYEQYFGPGTRLTVT.

V is TRBV2 and J is TRBJ2-3, with TRBD1 identical over 9 bases. Germline V gene sequence: CDR1 SNHLY, CDR2 FYNNEI. J lost 3 bases, V lost 10 bases, and 14 bases had no gene match. CDR3 size: 16 residues. CDR3 sequence reads: CATSSRDRVVTDTQYF. CDR3 DNA: TGTGCCACTTCAAGCCGGGACAGGGTGGTGACAGATACGCAGTATTTT.

The chain employs TRBV4-3 and TRBJ1-1, with a possible D match to TRBD1 (5 bases). CDR3 size: 16 residues. Between the trimmed V and J ends, which lost 1 base and 3 bases, there was a span of 15 bases. Germline CDR1 LGHNA, CDR2 YSLEER. CDR3 sequence reads: CASSQAGPQGDTEAFF. Written as DNA, the CDR3 is TGCGCCAGCAGCCAAGCAGGGCCCCAAGGGGACACTGAAGCTTTCTTT.

The CDR3 nucleotides read TGTGCCAGTAGTATCCAGGCGAGGTACGAGCAGTACTTC. Translated, it gives CASSIQARYEQYF. This chain joins TRBV19 and TRBJ2-7; D uncertain. The length of the CDR3 is 13 residues. Deletions cut 3 bases from V and 4 bases from J, with 10 bases between. Germline V gene sequence: CDR1 LNHDA, CDR2 SQIVND (reference sequence). The complete variable domain, with remaining parts taken from reference TRBV19 and TRBJ2-7, reads DGGITQSPKYLFRKEGQNVTLSCEQNLNHDAMYWYRQDPGQGLRLIYYSQIVNDFQKGDIAEGYSVSREKKESFPLTVTSAQKNPTAFYLCASSIQARYEQYFGPGTRLTVT.

The V call is TRBV11-2, the J call TRBJ1-2; D may be TRBD1 (6 bases). V was cut by 2 bases and J by 5 bases, with 9 bases left in between. The germline CDR1 and CDR2 sequences are SGHAT and FQNNGV. The CDR3 totals 13 residues. CDR3 region: CASSLFGQYGYTF. In DNA form, the CDR3 reads TGTGCCAGCAGCTTATTCGGACAGTATGGCTACACCTTC.

The V call is TRBV6-2 or TRBV6-3, the J call TRBJ2-7; D gene uncertain. The CDR3 spans 14 residues. Germline V gene lookup returns CDR1 MNHEY and CDR2 SVGEGT. V lost 1 base to trimming and J lost 0 bases, with 7 bases between them. DNA of the CDR3: TGTGCCAGCAGTTACTGGGGTTACTCCTACGAGCAGTACTTC. As protein: CASSYWGYSYEQYF.

The chain is built from TRBV20-1 and TRBJ2-4; D is unresolved. Germline CDR1 DFQATT, CDR2 SNEGSKA (reference sequence). The CDR3 runs 15 residues. The V and J ends lost 6 bases and 1 base respectively, with 16 bases between them. The CDR3 nucleotides are TGCAGTGCCCTTATCCACGACTCGGCCAAAAACATTCAGTACTTC. It specifies CSALIHDSAKNIQYF.

This clonotype was detected a few times. The rearrangement links TRBV4-2 to TRBJ1-6, with TRBD1 as a possible D gene (5 bases). The germline V and J ends were trimmed by 4 bases and 5 bases, with 12 bases remaining between them. The CDR3 loop spans 15 amino acids. Germline V CDR1 and CDR2: LGHNA, YNFKEQ. CDR3 bases: TGTGCCAGCAGCCCCGGACATCTTAATAATTCACCCCTCCACTTT. It encodes CASSPGHLNNSPLHF.

The chain links TRBV9 to TRBJ2-7; the D is unclear. Trimming left V 0 bases short and J 0 bases short, with 7 bases between. This CDR3 region has 14 residues. In germline, CDR1 is SGDLS, CDR2 YYNGEE. DNA of the CDR3: TGTGCCAGCAGCGTAGGTGCAGTCTCCTACGAGCAGTACTTC. It is translated as CASSVGAVSYEQYF. The variable domain in full, completed from reference TRBV9 and TRBJ2-7, reads DSGVTQTPKHLITATGQRVTLRCSPRSGDLSVYWYQQSLDQGLQFLIQYYNGEERAKGNILERFSAQQFPDLHSELNLSSLELGDSALYFCASSVGAVSYEQYFGPGTRLTVT.

This chain links TRBV7-9 with TRBJ1-3; D is uncertain. Trimming took off 0 bases at V and 7 bases at J, with 10 bases between the two ends. CDR1 and CDR2 from the germline V gene are SEHNR and FQNEAQ (reference sequence). The CDR3 is 14 residues long. The CDR3 DNA follows: TGTGCCAGCAGCTTAGCGCTCCAGAGGAACACCATATATTTT. Translation gives CASSLALQRNTIYF.

This chain joins TRBV7-2 and TRBJ1-1; maybe TRBD1 (6 bases). Trimming pared 5 bases from V and 11 bases from J, leaving 24 bases between. The length of the CDR3 is 15 residues. CDR1 is SGHTA, CDR2 FQGNSA, per germline. Written as DNA, the CDR3 is TGTGCCAGCAGCCCGACCCGGGGGCCCTTCATTGGGGCTTTCTTT. Protein product: CASSPTRGPFIGAFF.